What follows are 11 T cell receptor beta chains derived from one specimen sequenced in a study of blood T cells in healthy people across ages (dated by TCRdb to about 2015). Library prep was done by 5' RACE. TCRdb records Illumina HiSeq 2500 as the sequencer. A second about 6 to 11 cycle PCR used a sample-barcoded 5' primer and a J-beta primer mix. TCRdb trimmed public reads at Q25 via fastp, called clones via MiXCR and kept in-frame beta chains. One record per CDR3 amino acid sequence lists the most common genes and DNA. This sample gives 600,000 to 900,000 distinct CDR3 sequences in total; 20% to 30% of them show up just once. The ten most abundant clones make up 2.5% to 3.5% of the sample. These data are also associated with another study on T cells of mothers and their children.

The sequenced sample was blood. Receptors originate from a boy aged 5 to 17 in good health.

This chain connects TRBV29-1 to TRBJ2-5, with D perhaps assigned TRBD1 or TRBD2 (6 bases each). The germline CDR1 and CDR2 sequences are SQVTM and ANQGSEA. Trimming cost V 2 bases and J 3 bases, with 16 bases left between them. This CDR3 region has 15 residues. Here the CDR3 reads CSVESGRGLEETQYF. The CDR3 DNA sequence: TGCAGCGTTGAATCTGGTCGGGGGCTCGAAGAGACCCAGTACTTC. Full variable domain (remainder filled in from reference TRBV29-1 and TRBJ2-5): SAVISQKPSRDICQRGTSLTIQCQVDSQVTMMFWYRQQPGQSLTLIATANQGSEATYESGFVIDKFPISRPNLTFSTLTVSNMSPEDSSIYLCSVESGRGLEETQYFGPGTRLLVL.

This clonotype was picked up one time. The chain is built from TRBV7-2 and TRBJ1-5, with D tentatively TRBD1 (6 bases). Per the germline V gene, CDR1 is SGHTA and CDR2 is FQGNSA. With 4 bases removed from V and 1 base from J, the gap between germline ends came to 11 bases. The CDR3 spans 15 residues. In DNA, the CDR3 is TGTGCCAGCAGCTACAACACAGGGAGCAATCAGCCCCAGCATTTT. Its translation: CASSYNTGSNQPQHF.

The chain is built from TRBV7-6 and TRBJ2-5; D call uncertain. Per the germline V gene, CDR1 is SGHVS and CDR2 is FNYEAQ. This CDR3 has 13 residues. V lost 5 bases and J 5 bases, leaving 12 bases between the germline ends. The DNA of the CDR3 is TGTGCCAGCAGCAAACTTCCTCGGGAGACCCAGTACTTC. Amino acid sequence: CASSKLPRETQYF.

CDR3 amino acids: CATSPGGNGYTF. The CDR3 region has the DNA TGTGCCACCAGCCCTGGGGGGAATGGCTACACCTTC. The gene calls are TRBV15 and TRBJ1-2; possibly TRBD1 for D (5 bases). Trimming removed 5 bases from V and 6 bases from J, with 10 bases in between. This CDR3 has 12 amino acids. The germline V gene has CDR1 LNHNV and CDR2 YYDKDF (reference sequence).

This clonotype was counted only a few times. The chain joins TRBV7-9 to TRBJ2-5; D gene ambiguous. The CDR3 runs to 13 residues. With 1 base removed from V and 11 bases from J, the gap between germline ends came to 14 bases. The germline V gene encodes CDR1 SEHNR and CDR2 FQNEAQ (reference sequence). The DNA for the CDR3 is TGTGCCAGCAGCTTAGTTTGGCAAGGAGAGCAGTACTTC. This codes for CASSLVWQGEQYF.

The chain employs TRBV2 and TRBJ1-5; 7 bases are shared with TRBD1. In germline, CDR1 is SNHLY, CDR2 FYNNEI. J lost 2 bases, V lost 3 bases, and 7 bases had no gene match. This CDR3 has 16 residues. CDR3 coding DNA: TGTGCCAGCAGTGAGGGACAGACTTGGGGCAATCAGCCCCAGCATTTT. Protein sequence: CASSEGQTWGNQPQHF.

This clonotype has a count of ten or more. The gene calls are TRBV12-3 or TRBV12-4 and TRBJ2-7; 8 positions agree with TRBD1. V shed 6 bases, J shed 2 bases, and the junction held 0 bases outside the gene matches. The CDR3 runs to 12 residues. In DNA form, the CDR3 reads TGTGCCAGCAGACAGGGGGCCTACGAGCAGTACTTC. Amino acid sequence: CASRQGAYEQYF.

This clonotype was counted only a few times. This rearrangement joins TRBV6-5 to TRBJ1-1; D not resolved. The V end was cut by 6 bases, the J end by 3 bases, with 14 bases between. The germline V gene has CDR1 MNHEY and CDR2 SVGAGI. This CDR3 comprises 14 residues. For the CDR3, the DNA is TGTGCCAGCAGCCGCGTCGAGAGGTACACTGAAGCTTTCTTT. As protein: CASSRVERYTEAFF.

This clonotype was counted only a few times. This rearrangement joins TRBV3-1 to TRBJ2-5; TRBD1 agrees at 11 bases. The CDR3 has 16 amino acids. Germline loops: CDR1 LGHDT, CDR2 YNNKEL (reference sequence). The V and J ends lost 1 base and 1 base, in that order; junction bases with no gene match: 2. CDR3 amino acids: CASSQAGQGAQETQYF. Here the CDR3 DNA reads TGTGCCAGCAGCCAAGCTGGACAGGGGGCCCAAGAGACCCAGTACTTC.

The V and J genes are TRBV7-9 and TRBJ2-2, with 9 bases lining up with TRBD1. J was trimmed by 5 bases and V by 5 bases; bases with no gene match: 6. Germline CDR1 reads SEHNR; CDR2 reads FQNEAQ (reference sequence). This CDR3 is 15 amino acids long. The CDR3: CASSAQGARTGELFF. CDR3 coding DNA: TGTGCCAGCAGCGCACAGGGGGCGAGGACCGGGGAGCTGTTTTTT. Variable domain in full (rest from reference TRBV7-9 and TRBJ2-2): DTGVSQNPRHKITKRGQNVTFRCDPISEHNRLYWYRQTLGQGPEFLTYFQNEAQLEKSRLLSDRFSAERPKGSFSTLEIQRTEQGDSAMYLCASSAQGARTGELFFGEGSRLTVL.

This clonotype was observed many times. J is TRBJ2-5 and V is TRBV7-2; D gene unclear. The end of the DNA aligns better with TRBJ2-1, so the J call may be wrong. This CDR3 is built from 13 residues. Germline V CDR1 and CDR2: SGHTA, FQGNSA. The DNA for the CDR3 is TGTGCCAGCAGCTTAGGGTACTACAATGAGCAGTTCTTC. Its protein is CASSLGYYNEQFF.